This TCR beta chain emerged from a study of vaccination and CD4 T cells after COVID-19. This clonotype occurred a few times. Its antigen is not identified. Treatment denoted: approximately nine-day PBMC culture with coronavirus spike peptide pools or control peptides (ViraFEST assay). The Oncomine TCR Beta short-read assay sequenced DNA from cultured CD4+ T cells. TCRdb re-derived calls from the PCR reads in MiXCR, one entry per CDR3 protein. Of 15,000 to 20,000 distinct CDR3 sequences listed, about two thirds were seen once; the top ten hold around 6%. The CDR3 spans 17 residues. Per the germline V gene, CDR1 is MDHEN and CDR2 is SYDVKM. Trimming removed 5 bases from V and 1 base from J; junction bases left unmatched: 11.

This clonotype was obtained from a human donor who had recovered from COVID-19. V gene TRBV28 combines with J gene TRBJ1-2, with 9 bases lining up with TRBD1. Sequencing used CD4+ T cells from blood, cultured in vitro. DNA of the CDR3: TGTGCCAGCAGTACCCATCCGGGACAGGGAATTAACTATGGCTACACCTTC. Encoded protein: CASSTHPGQGINYGYTF.